Each of the 21 T cell receptor beta chains below was sequenced from the same sample in a study of shared clonotypes between healthy human individuals. TCRdb keeps only in-frame clones here, not all; method: immunoSEQ multiplex PCR. Among a few million clones listed, approximately 96% were seen once. The material sequenced was naive CD4+ T cells sorted from blood. Stated subset: CD45RA+ positively selected. The receptors were sampled from a man younger than 35 in good health.

The chain combines TRBV6-5 with TRBJ1-5, with TRBD1 matching over 7 bases. Germline V gene data show CDR1 as MNHEY and CDR2 as SVGAGI. The CDR3 runs 14 residues. The J segment lost 5 bases and the V segment lost 4 bases, leaving 5 bases of the junction unmatched. The CDR3 nucleotides read TGTGCCAGCAGTTCGTACACAGGGGATCAGCCCCAGCATTTT. The encoded protein is CASSSYTGDQPQHF.

This chain links TRBV5-5 with TRBJ2-7; D may correspond to TRBD1 or TRBD2 (5 bases each). CDR1 and CDR2 (germline): SGHKS, YYEKEE (reference sequence). CDR3 length equals 18 residues. With 0 bases removed from V and 3 bases from J, the gap between germline ends came to 22 bases. The DNA for the CDR3 is TGTGCCAGCAGCTTGGATCGGGGCCTCCTGGAGAGAGGCTACGAGCAGTACTTC. Translation: CASSLDRGLLERGYEQYF.

The V and J genes are TRBV10-3 and TRBJ2-3; the D gene is possibly TRBD2 (7 bases). The CDR3 sequence is 16 residues long. Looked up from germline, CDR1 is ENHRY and CDR2 is SYGVKD. The V end lost 4 bases, the J end lost 5 bases, and 19 bases lay between the germline ends. DNA of the CDR3: TGTGCCATCAGTGCGAGGACTAGTCGGGGGCTAGATACGCAGTATTTT. Amino acid sequence: CAISARTSRGLDTQYF.

J is TRBJ1-5 and V is TRBV6-1, with TRBD1 matching over 7 bases. This CDR3 is 15 amino acids long. J was trimmed by 6 bases and V by 1 base; bases with no gene match: 6. Germline assignment: CDR1 MNHNS and CDR2 SASEGT. CDR3 coding DNA: TGTGCCAGCAGTGAAGGACAGGGAGGGGGTCAGCCCCAGCATTTT. This codes for CASSEGQGGGQPQHF.

The V call is TRBV29-1, the J call TRBJ1-5, with 8 bases matching TRBD1. Germline V CDR1 and CDR2: SQVTM, ANQGSEA. Trimming removed 3 bases from V and 5 bases from J; junction bases left unmatched: 3. The CDR3 has 13 amino acids. The CDR3 protein is CSVETGEDQPQHF. Written as DNA, the CDR3 is TGCAGCGTTGAGACAGGGGAGGATCAGCCCCAGCATTTT.

A few counts support this clone. The chain couples TRBV5-1 to TRBJ1-6, with 9 bases fitting TRBD1. V trimming: 3 bases; J trimming: 8 bases; junction bases outside the gene matches: 3. Germline V gives CDR1 SGHRS, CDR2 YFSETQ. The CDR3 length is 14 residues. CDR3 amino acids: CASSWTGEDSPLHF. The CDR3 DNA reads as TGCGCCAGCAGCTGGACAGGGGAGGATTCACCCCTCCACTTT.

The J gene is TRBJ1-6, the V gene TRBV4-1; TRBD1 aligns across 10 bases. V trimming: 0 bases; J trimming: 8 bases; junction bases outside the gene matches: 7. Germline-derived CDR1 and CDR2 are MGHRA and YSYEKL. The CDR3 totals 17 residues. CDR3 bases: TGCGCCAGCAGCCAAGATAATCCAGGGACAGGGGATTCACCCCTCCACTTT. This sequence encodes CASSQDNPGTGDSPLHF.

Regarding this clone: The sample holds other DNA sequences that translate to the same CDR3. V usage is TRBV28 and J usage is TRBJ2-5; D gene uncertain. Trimming pared 8 bases from V and 5 bases from J, leaving 9 bases between. Germline V gene data show CDR1 as MDHEN and CDR2 as SYDVKM. This CDR3 has 11 amino acids. CDR3 amino acids: CASGPRETQYF. CDR3 sequence (DNA): TGTGCCAGCGGACCAAGGGAGACCCAGTACTTC.

This clone was seen a handful of times. Because the CDR3 is missing its conserved closing phenylalanine or tryptophan, this is likely a read error. The DNA is omitted, as the CDR3 cannot be located on it reliably, and the CDR3 follows TCRdb's listing. CDR3 protein: CASSSTGALL. This sequence joins TRBV19 and TRBJ1-2; the table's D call TRBD1 went unverified against the DNA. A total of 10 residues make up the CDR3, ends included. Germline values: CDR1 LNHDA, CDR2 SQIVND (reference sequence).

A remark on this clone: At the DNA level, this CDR3 is encoded by other sequences in the same sample as well. The gene calls are TRBV10-3 and TRBJ1-6; D remains ambiguous. The CDR3 has 14 residues. The V and J ends lost 2 bases and 5 bases respectively, with 7 bases between them. Germline values: CDR1 ENHRY, CDR2 SYGVKD. CDR3 sequence (DNA): TGTGCCATCAGTGAGGGGAGAAATAATTCACCCCTCCACTTT. Its translation is CAISEGRNNSPLHF.

With respect to this clone: One junction end disagrees with the germline gene, perhaps due to a read error. J is TRBJ2-2 and V is TRBV7-7; weak D call: TRBD1 (6 bases). The CDR3 spans 15 residues. Germline V gives CDR1 SSHAT, CDR2 FNYEAQ (reference sequence). The CDR3 DNA reads as TGTGCTAGCAGCTTAGATCAGGGGATCACCGGGGAGCTGTTTTTT. This encodes CASSLDQGITGELFF.

The rearrangement joins TRBV6-5 to TRBJ1-2; D not certain. CDR3 size: 13 residues. Trimming removed 8 bases at V and 4 bases at J, with 14 bases between. CDR1 MNHEY and CDR2 SVGAGI come from the germline V gene. This CDR3 reads CASAEAGVYGYTF. CDR3 sequence (DNA): TGTGCCAGCGCTGAGGCTGGAGTCTATGGCTACACCTTC.

The chain joins TRBV30 to TRBJ1-1, with TRBD1 as a possible D gene (6 bases). This CDR3 has 14 residues. CDR1 and CDR2 (germline): GTSNPN, SVGIG (reference sequence). Trimming removed 2 bases at V and 5 bases at J, with 15 bases between. The CDR3 here is CAWSLGGGGTEAFF. The CDR3 DNA reads TGTGCCTGGAGTCTAGGGGGAGGGGGTACTGAAGCTTTCTTT. Drawing the rest from reference TRBV30 and TRBJ1-1, the complete variable domain is SQTIHQWPATLVQPVGSPLSLECTVEGTSNPNLYWYRQAAGRGLQLLFYSVGIGQISSEVPQNLSASRPQDRQFILSSKKLLLSDSGFYLCAWSLGGGGTEAFFGQGTRLTVV.

This clone was found once. The chain is built from TRBV7-2 and TRBJ2-7, with 8 bases fitting TRBD2. CDR1 is SGHTA and CDR2 is FQGNSA in the germline V gene. The CDR3 is 15 amino acids. J gave up 4 bases and V 7 bases, and 12 bases lay outside the gene matches. CDR3 in amino acids: CASTTRSGSFYEQYF. CDR3 sequence (DNA): TGTGCCAGCACGACGAGGAGCGGGAGCTTTTACGAGCAGTACTTC.

This rearrangement joins TRBV6-5 to TRBJ1-5, with 7 positions matching TRBD1. The J segment lost 0 bases and the V segment lost 6 bases, leaving 5 bases of the junction unmatched. This CDR3 contains 15 residues. Germline-derived CDR1 and CDR2 are MNHEY and SVGAGI. CDR3 sequence: CASRPRGGSNQPQHF. In DNA form, the CDR3 reads TGTGCCAGCAGGCCCAGGGGGGGTAGCAATCAGCCCCAGCATTTT.

This clone has only one observation. This same CDR3 is encoded by further DNA sequences in the sample. This chain joins TRBV6-5 and TRBJ1-2; the D gene is possibly TRBD1 (5 bases). CDR3 length: 13 residues. Germline V gene sequence: CDR1 MNHEY, CDR2 SVGAGI. V lost 5 bases to trimming and J lost 5 bases, with 12 bases between them. CDR3 in amino acids: CASSTGTAYGYTF. In DNA, the CDR3 is TGTGCCAGCAGTACCGGGACCGCGTATGGCTACACCTTC.

V is TRBV5-1 and J is TRBJ2-7, with D perhaps matching TRBD2 (8 bases). V lost 1 base and J 3 bases, leaving 20 bases between the germline ends. The CDR3 length is 17 residues. In germline, CDR1 is SGHRS, CDR2 YFSETQ. The CDR3, as DNA: TGCGCCAGCAGCTTGAATAGCGGGACAGCTTTTTTCTACGAGCAGTACTTC. Protein product: CASSLNSGTAFFYEQYF.

V and J are TRBV28 and TRBJ1-3; TRBD1 agrees at 10 bases. The CDR3 extends over 15 amino acids. V shed 6 bases, J shed 4 bases, and the junction held 6 bases outside the gene matches. The V gene's germline CDR1 is MDHEN and CDR2 SYDVKM. CDR3 amino acids: CASSLGTGVGNTIYF. For the CDR3, the DNA is TGTGCCAGCAGCCTCGGGACAGGGGTCGGAAACACCATATATTTT.

The chain uses TRBV2 and TRBJ2-3, with TRBD1 matching 10 bases. The CDR3 length is 15 residues. Looked up from germline, CDR1 is SNHLY and CDR2 is FYNNEI. Unmatched junction bases numbered 6, after V lost 6 bases and J lost 3 bases. This chain's CDR3 is CASRPGTGETDTQYF. As DNA, the CDR3 is TGTGCCAGCAGGCCCGGGACAGGGGAAACAGATACGCAGTATTTT.

DNA for the CDR3: TGTGCCACCAGCAGAGATCGAGGCCTAGCGGGAGGTACGCAGTATTTT. This gives the protein CATSRDRGLAGGTQYF. This chain connects TRBV15 to TRBJ2-3, with 11 nucleotides matching TRBD2. The CDR3 spans 16 residues. V shed 0 bases and J 8 bases; nucleotides not matched to a gene: 7. Germline lookup yields CDR1 LNHNV and CDR2 YYDKDF (reference sequence).

The V gene is TRBV5-1, the J gene TRBJ2-2, with 7 bases aligning to TRBD2. The CDR3 length is 16 residues. Germline lookup yields CDR1 SGHRS and CDR2 YFSETQ. V gave up 2 bases and J gave up 1 base; unmatched junction bases: 5. CDR3 region: CASSFEPSGNTGELFF. The CDR3 DNA reads TGCGCCAGCAGCTTTGAGCCTAGCGGGAACACCGGGGAGCTGTTTTTT.